This record concerns one T cell receptor beta chain sequence. Its antigen is unidentified. Because it lacks the conserved phenylalanine or tryptophan at the end, this CDR3 is likely a read error. This sample is drawn from a study of T cell repertoires in breast cancer. Looking at the study overall: There were nine healthy control donors. Broader study findings: Shared TCRs favored TRBV7, possibly from tumor recognition or primer mispriming. Seven or more patient tumors shared approximately 18 TCR pairs rarely seen in control blood. Tumor-involved sentinel nodes shared approximately 7.2% of TCRs with matched tumors, tumor-free nodes about 2%.

An expanded emulsion RT-PCR with primers for all TCR V genes paired CD8+ T cell chains. CDR1 and CDR2 (germline): MNHEY, SVGAGI. Trimming took off 6 bases at V and 10 bases at J, with 12 bases between the two ends. The CDR3 spans 11 residues. Blocking oligonucleotides added to a second nested PCR suppressed unpaired genes. TCRdb redid the calling of the emulsion pairing reads with MiXCR, one entry per CDR3 protein. The repertoire holds approximately 40,000 distinct CDR3 sequences, with 35% to 50% as singletons. This TCR derives from a pool of human donors with breast cancer or a healthy control (not recorded which). The chain uses TRBV6-5 and TRBJ1-1, with D possibly being TRBD1 (5 bases). Sequencing was carried out using CD8+ T cells. The CDR3, as DNA: TGTGCCAGCAGGTCGGGGCCCGGAGCTTTCCTT. Translating it yields CASRSGPGAFL.